Listed below are T cell receptor beta chains from one sample, sequenced in a study of T cell responses to AZD1222 COVID-19 vaccine. The data were produced by immunoSEQ multiplex PCR, yet TCRdb's version contains in-frame clones alone and is incomplete. The table lists about 150,000 clones, about 93% of them singletons. The sequencing here drew on peripheral blood, taken on day 0 of AZD1222 vaccination. The source of these receptors is an adult in good health. Each CDR3 is given with its conserved first and last residue.

V: TRBV24-1; J: TRBJ1-2; CDR3: CATSETGKYGYTF
V: TRBV6-2/TRBV6-3; J: TRBJ2-7; CDR3: CASSYGGGASYEQYF
V: TRBV9; J: TRBJ2-3; CDR3: CASSVGAADTQYF
V: TRBV2; J: TRBJ1-2; CDR3: CASIGGQGIANYGYTF
V: TRBV10-3; J: TRBJ2-6; CDR3: CAISESGAGGANVLTF
V: TRBV15; J: TRBJ1-2; CDR3: CATSRVRNYGYTF
V: TRBV6-5; J: TRBJ1-1; CDR3: CAGGSVDTEAFF
V: TRBV6-6; J: TRBJ2-7; CDR3: CASSYSAYEQYF
V: TRBV6-6; J: TRBJ2-5; CDR3: CASSKVGGIQETQYF
V: TRBV4-1; J: TRBJ2-5; CDR3: CASSQESRIQTQYF
V: TRBV7-9; J: TRBJ1-4; CDR3: CASSFTATNEKLFF
V: TRBV4-2; J: TRBJ2-3; CDR3: CASSQIRRAGGPINTDTQYF
V: TRBV7-3; J: TRBJ2-1; CDR3: CASSLTNSRGDTYNEQFF
V: TRBV2; J: TRBJ1-1; CDR3: CASSDYGTGNTEAFF
V: TRBV19; J: TRBJ2-2; CDR3: CASSKGQGRYGGTGELFF
V: TRBV18; J: TRBJ2-7; CDR3: CASSPSGGWYEQYF
V: TRBV9; J: TRBJ2-3; CDR3: CASSVEGVTDTQYF
V: TRBV12-3/TRBV12-4; J: TRBJ2-1; CDR3: CASSFRSLGEQFF
V: TRBV11-1; J: TRBJ2-1; CDR3: CASGVVAYNEQFF
V: TRBV3-1/TRBV3-2; J: TRBJ2-7; CDR3: CASSRGLAVSSYEQYF
V: TRBV5-6; J: TRBJ1-1; CDR3: CASSALQDLNTEAFF
V: TRBV7-3; J: TRBJ1-2; CDR3: CASSFQGMDGYTF
V: TRBV29-1; J: TRBJ1-1; CDR3: CSVERGLEAFF
V: TRBV5-4; J: TRBJ2-7; CDR3: CASSLRRTGAKDEQYF
V: TRBV18; J: TRBJ2-1; CDR3: CASSPLLGGSEQFF
V: TRBV27; J: TRBJ1-6; CDR3: CASSFNREYGHSPLHF
V: TRBV2; J: TRBJ1-2; CDR3: CASSESGQSYGYTF
V: TRBV11-3; J: TRBJ2-1; CDR3: CASSPLSGGGRYNEQFF
V: TRBV28; J: TRBJ2-1; CDR3: CASSSGLHIEQFF
V: TRBV7-8; J: TRBJ2-5; CDR3: CASSLLYKGETQYF
V: TRBV14; J: TRBJ2-7; CDR3: CASSLGITSGRGDGGYEQYF
V: TRBV4-1; J: TRBJ1-1; CDR3: CASSHPPPGVSNLNTEAFF
V: TRBV7-9; J: TRBJ2-1; CDR3: CASSPSEYNEQFF